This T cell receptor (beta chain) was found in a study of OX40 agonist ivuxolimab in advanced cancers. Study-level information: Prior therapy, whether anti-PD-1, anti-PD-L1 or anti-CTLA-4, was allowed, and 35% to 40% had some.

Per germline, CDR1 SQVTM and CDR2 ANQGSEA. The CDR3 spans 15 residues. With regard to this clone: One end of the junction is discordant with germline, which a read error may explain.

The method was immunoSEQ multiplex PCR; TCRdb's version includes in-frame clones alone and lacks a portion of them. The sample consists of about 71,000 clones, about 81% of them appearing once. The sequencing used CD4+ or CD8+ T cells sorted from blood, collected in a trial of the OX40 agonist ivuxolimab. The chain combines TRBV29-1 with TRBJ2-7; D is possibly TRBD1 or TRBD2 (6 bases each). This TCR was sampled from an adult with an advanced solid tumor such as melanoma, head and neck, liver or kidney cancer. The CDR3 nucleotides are TGCAGCGTCCAGGGTGTGGGGGGTTCAGCCGGCGGACAGTGCTTC. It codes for CSVQGVGGSAGGQCF.